This TCR beta chain was retrieved from a study of radiotherapy plus CTLA-4 blockade in lung cancer. Turning to the study itself: Objective responses arose in approximately 17% of patients, and around 32% experienced disease control. General study results and limits: Early shifts in blood T cell clones, with interferon-beta, reportedly predicted response best. Clones derived from tumor TCRs expanded in blood after radiotherapy plus ipilimumab.

A remark on this clone: Antigen unknown.

Germline V gene data show CDR1 as MNHEY and CDR2 as SMNVEV (reference sequence). Trimming removed 2 bases at V and 7 bases at J, with 14 bases between. The length of the CDR3 is 14 residues. Measured with immunoSEQ multiplex PCR; TCRdb has only the in-frame clones, and not every one. Counted here are under 100,000 clones, around 86% occurring once; the ten biggest clones make up about 14%. This clonotype was obtained from a human donor with non-small cell lung cancer that progressed on radiotherapy plus ipilimumab. V and J are TRBV27 and TRBJ1-1; no firm D call. This material consisted of peripheral blood, taken from a patient treated with radiotherapy plus ipilimumab. CDR3 residues: CASSLAPERGEAFF. In DNA form, the CDR3 reads TGTGCCAGCAGTTTAGCCCCCGAGCGGGGTGAAGCTTTCTTT.